Below, one T cell receptor (beta chain) is given with its context. The antigen remains undetermined. This specimen comes from a study of T cells in Graves' hyperthyroidism and ophthalmopathy. Exclusions: uncontrolled infection, other autoimmune disease, pregnancy, lactation. Thyroid ultrasound and orbital computed tomography, with clinical symptoms and serum thyroxine and TRAb, informed diagnoses. Looked up from germline, CDR1 is LNHDA and CDR2 is SQIVND (reference sequence). The V gene lost 4 bases and the J gene lost 4 bases, with 13 bases spanning the gap. This CDR3 comprises 15 residues. Notes on the study in general: Ophthalmopathy was predicted by the model a median of roughly 6 months ahead of onset. Ophthalmopathy and stable hyperthyroidism were separated by a 13 V-J model.

From RNA transcripts, TCR beta CDR3 regions were amplified. An initial round of RT-PCR targeting the TCR CDR3 relied on the HTBI primer set. TCRdb used MiXCR to reprocess the multiplex PCR reads, holding one entry per CDR3 protein. Altogether approximately 350,000 distinct CDR3 sequences are present, roughly 15% being singletons, with the ten largest covering around 20%. V usage is TRBV19 and J usage is TRBJ1-4; possibly TRBD1 for D (6 bases). This TCR derives from a woman in her sixties with Graves' ophthalmopathy. The specimen sequenced was blood. CDR3 nucleotide sequence: TGTGCCAGTAGTACACTACAGGGCCTTAATGAAAAACTGTTTTTT. Translating it yields CASSTLQGLNEKLFF.